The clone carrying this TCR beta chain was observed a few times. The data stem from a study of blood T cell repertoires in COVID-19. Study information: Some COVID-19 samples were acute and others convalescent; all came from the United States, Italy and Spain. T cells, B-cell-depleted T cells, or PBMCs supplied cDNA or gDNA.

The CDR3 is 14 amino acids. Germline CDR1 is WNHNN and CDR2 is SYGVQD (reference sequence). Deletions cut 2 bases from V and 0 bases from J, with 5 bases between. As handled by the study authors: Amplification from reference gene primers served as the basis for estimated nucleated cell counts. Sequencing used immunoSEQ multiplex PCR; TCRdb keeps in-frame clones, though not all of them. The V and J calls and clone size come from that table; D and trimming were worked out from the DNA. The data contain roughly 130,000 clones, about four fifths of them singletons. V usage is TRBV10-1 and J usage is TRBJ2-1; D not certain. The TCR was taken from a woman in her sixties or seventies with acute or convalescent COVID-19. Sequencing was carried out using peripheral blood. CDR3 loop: CASSETGSYNEQFF. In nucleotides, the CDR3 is TGCGCCAGCAGTGAGACGGGCTCCTACAATGAGCAGTTCTTC.